Listed below are T cell receptor beta chains from one sample, sequenced in a study of PD-1 blockade in classical Hodgkin lymphoma. Clones were read by immunoSEQ multiplex PCR, and TCRdb kept only the in-frame ones, dropping some. The data hold 95,000 to 120,000 clones, with 80% to 90% observed a single time. The starting material was peripheral blood mononuclear cells (PBMCs), obtained before the second cycle of nivolumab. The receptors originated from a human donor with classical Hodgkin lymphoma. CDR3s include the opening cysteine and the closing phenylalanine or tryptophan. The D gene is left open where the match is weak. Size is stated for part of the rows, as once, few or many counts, or as a class when the clone is expanded.

abundance: .; v_gene: TRBV6-5; j_gene: TRBJ2-1; d_gene: .; CDR3nt: TGTGCCAGCAGTTACTCGACCGGGACCCGAAATGAGCAGTTCTTC; CDR3aa: CASSYSTGTRNEQFF
abundance: .; v_gene: TRBV14; j_gene: TRBJ1-3; d_gene: .; CDR3nt: TGTGCCAGCAGCCACGGGACGGATCTCTCAGGAGGAAACACCATATATTTT; CDR3aa: CASSHGTDLSGGNTIYF
abundance: .; v_gene: TRBV30; j_gene: TRBJ2-2; d_gene: .; CDR3nt: TGTGCCTGGAGTGTACGGGTTACCGGGGAGCTGTTTTTT; CDR3aa: CAWSVRVTGELFF
abundance: .; v_gene: TRBV6-5; j_gene: TRBJ2-7; d_gene: .; CDR3nt: TGTGCCAGCTTCGCCGGGATGGGCGAGCAGTACTTC; CDR3aa: CASFAGMGEQYF
abundance: .; v_gene: TRBV28; j_gene: TRBJ2-7; d_gene: TRBD2; CDR3nt: TGTGCCAGCAGAACCTACCATCTGGGACTAGCGGGAGAGTCCTACGAGCAGTACTTC; CDR3aa: CASRTYHLGLAGESYEQYF
abundance: .; v_gene: TRBV18; j_gene: TRBJ1-5; d_gene: .; CDR3nt: TGTGCCAGCTCACCCGATCGGGGATTATACAATCAGCCCCAGCATTTT; CDR3aa: CASSPDRGLYNQPQHF
abundance: .; v_gene: TRBV6-5; j_gene: TRBJ1-2; d_gene: TRBD1; CDR3nt: TGTGCCAGCAAAGAGGCGGGACAGGGTTTCTATGGCTACACCTTC; CDR3aa: CASKEAGQGFYGYTF
abundance: .; v_gene: TRBV5-1; j_gene: TRBJ2-7; d_gene: .; CDR3nt: TGCGCCAGCAGCTTGACGGCGGGACGTATGAACGAGCAGTACTTC; CDR3aa: CASSLTAGRMNEQYF
abundance: .; v_gene: TRBV7-2; j_gene: TRBJ2-1; d_gene: TRBD2; CDR3nt: TGTGCCAGCAGCTTAGAAAGCGGGAGGGCCCATGAGCAGTTCTTC; CDR3aa: CASSLESGRAHEQFF
abundance: .; v_gene: TRBV28; j_gene: TRBJ1-2; d_gene: TRBD1; CDR3nt: TGTGCCAGCAGTTTAAGCGGGACAGGACAATATGGCTACACCTTC; CDR3aa: CASSLSGTGQYGYTF
abundance: .; v_gene: TRBV5-6; j_gene: TRBJ1-1; d_gene: TRBD1; CDR3nt: TGTGCCAGCAGCTTGGTCAGGGCAGGGGGTGAAGCTTTCTTT; CDR3aa: CASSLVRAGGEAFF
abundance: once; v_gene: TRBV7-9; j_gene: TRBJ2-2; d_gene: .; CDR3nt: TGTGCCAGCAGCGCCCCTAGCGAATTCAGGGACGGGGAGCTGTTTTTT; CDR3aa: CASSAPSEFRDGELFF
abundance: .; v_gene: TRBV7-9; j_gene: TRBJ2-3; d_gene: .; CDR3nt: TGTGCCAGCAGCTTAGTTACAACCGCGGATACGCAGTATTTT; CDR3aa: CASSLVTTADTQYF
abundance: .; v_gene: TRBV16; j_gene: TRBJ2-7; d_gene: .; CDR3nt: TGTGCCAGCAGCCAATCGCTGGTGAACGAGCAGTACTTC; CDR3aa: CASSQSLVNEQYF
abundance: .; v_gene: TRBV4-1; j_gene: TRBJ1-1; d_gene: TRBD1; CDR3nt: TGCGCCAGCAGCCCGTCCGGGACAGGGGAAATTCGGGACACTGAAGCTTTCTTT; CDR3aa: CASSPSGTGEIRDTEAFF
abundance: .; v_gene: TRBV4-3; j_gene: TRBJ1-1; d_gene: .; CDR3nt: TGCGCCAGCAGCCAAGAGGGCAGGGGTGGAACGAACACTGAAGCTTTCTTT; CDR3aa: CASSQEGRGGTNTEAFF
abundance: .; v_gene: TRBV27; j_gene: TRBJ1-5; d_gene: .; CDR3nt: TGTGCCAGCAGTTTAACCGGGTCATGGGATATTCGCAATCAGCCCCAGCATTTT; CDR3aa: CASSLTGSWDIRNQPQHF
abundance: .; v_gene: TRBV4-2; j_gene: TRBJ2-1; d_gene: .; CDR3nt: TGTGCCAGCAGCCTAACGGTCAGGGGTTCACACAATGAGCAGTTCTTC; CDR3aa: CASSLTVRGSHNEQFF
abundance: .; v_gene: TRBV5-1; j_gene: TRBJ1-2; d_gene: .; CDR3nt: TGCGCCAGCAGCTTGGGGGGTAACTATGGCTACACCTTC; CDR3aa: CASSLGGNYGYTF
abundance: .; v_gene: TRBV10-2; j_gene: TRBJ1-2; d_gene: .; CDR3nt: TGCGCCAGCAGTGCGGGGCACGAGTATGGCTACACCTTC; CDR3aa: CASSAGHEYGYTF
abundance: .; v_gene: TRBV6-5; j_gene: TRBJ2-1; d_gene: TRBD2; CDR3nt: TGTGCCACCGCCAGCGGGAGGACGAACAATGAGCAGTTCTTC; CDR3aa: CATASGRTNNEQFF
abundance: .; v_gene: TRBV19; j_gene: TRBJ1-3; d_gene: .; CDR3nt: TGTGCCACCCTACCGGCAATCGGTGGAAACACCATATATTTT; CDR3aa: CATLPAIGGNTIYF
abundance: .; v_gene: TRBV27; j_gene: TRBJ1-4; d_gene: TRBD1; CDR3nt: TGTGCCAGCAGTTTATTAGGGGGCGCCCCGGTAGAAAAACTGTTTTTT; CDR3aa: CASSLLGGAPVEKLFF
abundance: .; v_gene: TRBV2; j_gene: TRBJ2-5; d_gene: TRBD1; CDR3nt: TGTGCCAGCAGTGTTTACAGGGGCCCAGAGACCCAGTACTTC; CDR3aa: CASSVYRGPETQYF
abundance: .; v_gene: TRBV30; j_gene: TRBJ1-4; d_gene: TRBD1; CDR3nt: TGTGCCTGCTCCACGACAGGGTTCAATGAAAAACTGTTTTTT; CDR3aa: CACSTTGFNEKLFF
abundance: .; v_gene: TRBV19; j_gene: TRBJ2-2; d_gene: .; CDR3nt: TGTGCCAGTAGTATTGGCAGGGAAAAAGGGGAGCTGTTTTTT; CDR3aa: CASSIGREKGELFF
abundance: .; v_gene: TRBV2; j_gene: TRBJ1-5; d_gene: .; CDR3nt: TGTGCCAGCAGGCGGACATTTAATTTAAATCAGCCCCAGCATTTT; CDR3aa: CASRRTFNLNQPQHF
abundance: once; v_gene: TRBV5-4; j_gene: TRBJ1-2; d_gene: .; CDR3nt: TGTGCCAGCAGCTTGGGATTAGGGGGGCCTAAGGATGGCTACACCTTC; CDR3aa: CASSLGLGGPKDGYTF
abundance: .; v_gene: TRBV5-6; j_gene: TRBJ2-5; d_gene: TRBD2; CDR3nt: TGTGCCAGCAGCTTGGCCGGAGTAGCGGGAGACCCCAGAGAGACCCAGTACTTC; CDR3aa: CASSLAGVAGDPRETQYF
abundance: few; v_gene: TRBV5-6; j_gene: TRBJ2-5; d_gene: TRBD2; CDR3nt: TGTGCCAGCAGCCGGACTAGCGGCCCGGGGACCCAGTACTTC; CDR3aa: CASSRTSGPGTQYF
abundance: medium-sized; v_gene: TRBV9; j_gene: TRBJ2-2; d_gene: .; CDR3nt: TGTGCCAGCAGCACAGGGAGCCTATCTAACACCGGGGAGCTGTTTTTT; CDR3aa: CASSTGSLSNTGELFF
abundance: .; v_gene: TRBV28; j_gene: TRBJ2-7; d_gene: .; CDR3nt: TGTGCCAGCAGTTTACAGGGCTTCTACGAGCAGTACTTC; CDR3aa: CASSLQGFYEQYF
abundance: .; v_gene: TRBV5-1; j_gene: TRBJ1-5; d_gene: TRBD1; CDR3nt: TGCGCCAGCAGCTTGGGGACAGGGTATAGCAATCAGCCCCAGCATTTT; CDR3aa: CASSLGTGYSNQPQHF
abundance: once; v_gene: TRBV5-1; j_gene: TRBJ2-7; d_gene: TRBD1; CDR3nt: TGCGCCAGCAGCTTGGTTACAGGGGGCCGGGAGCAGTACTTC; CDR3aa: CASSLVTGGREQYF
abundance: .; v_gene: TRBV5-6; j_gene: TRBJ2-7; d_gene: .; CDR3nt: TGTGCCAGCAGCTTTTACAGGGTTGAGCAGTACTTC; CDR3aa: CASSFYRVEQYF
abundance: .; v_gene: TRBV11-2; j_gene: TRBJ2-7; d_gene: TRBD2; CDR3nt: TGTGCCAGCAGCTTTAGCGGGACTAGCGGGAGCTACGAGCAGTACTTC; CDR3aa: CASSFSGTSGSYEQYF
abundance: .; v_gene: TRBV18; j_gene: TRBJ2-3; d_gene: .; CDR3nt: TGTGCCAGCTCACCAGCTCTCGGGATCACAGATACGCAGTATTTT; CDR3aa: CASSPALGITDTQYF
abundance: .; v_gene: TRBV19; j_gene: TRBJ1-2; d_gene: TRBD1; CDR3nt: TGTGCCAGTAGTTACGGGACAGGGAGGGCTTTCGGCTACACCTTC; CDR3aa: CASSYGTGRAFGYTF
abundance: .; v_gene: TRBV5-4; j_gene: TRBJ2-7; d_gene: .; CDR3nt: TGTGCCAGCAGCTTTCCACACTCTCTGGACGAGCAGTACTTC; CDR3aa: CASSFPHSLDEQYF
abundance: .; v_gene: TRBV18; j_gene: TRBJ1-4; d_gene: .; CDR3nt: TGTGCCAGCTCCGCCTTCGTCCGGGACGGACGCGAAAAACTGTTTTTT; CDR3aa: CASSAFVRDGREKLFF
abundance: .; v_gene: TRBV27; j_gene: TRBJ2-1; d_gene: .; CDR3nt: TGTGCCAGCAGCCCTCCCTTTTCTCTGTTTATATCGGAGCAGTTCTTC; CDR3aa: CASSPPFSLFISEQFF
abundance: .; v_gene: TRBV28; j_gene: TRBJ2-5; d_gene: .; CDR3nt: TGTGCCAGCAGTTCGCCAGGGGTAGAGACCCAGTACTTC; CDR3aa: CASSSPGVETQYF
abundance: .; v_gene: TRBV28; j_gene: TRBJ2-1; d_gene: TRBD1; CDR3nt: TGTGCCAGCAGTTCCCCCGGGACAGGGGACTACAATGAGCAGTTCTTC; CDR3aa: CASSSPGTGDYNEQFF
abundance: .; v_gene: TRBV11-2; j_gene: TRBJ1-4; d_gene: TRBD1; CDR3nt: TGTGCCAGCAGCTTTCAGGGGGCAGGGAATGAAAAACTGTTTTTT; CDR3aa: CASSFQGAGNEKLFF
abundance: .; v_gene: TRBV27; j_gene: TRBJ1-2; d_gene: .; CDR3nt: TGTGCCAGCAGTTCGCAACCTGACAGGACTCCATGGTCACCCTATGGCTACACCTTC; CDR3aa: CASSSQPDRTPWSPYGYTF
abundance: .; v_gene: TRBV6-1; j_gene: TRBJ2-5; d_gene: TRBD1; CDR3nt: TGTGCCAGCAGTGGACAGGGCGGGGAGACCCAGTACTTC; CDR3aa: CASSGQGGETQYF
abundance: once; v_gene: TRBV4-1; j_gene: TRBJ2-1; d_gene: TRBD2; CDR3nt: TGCGCCAGCAGCCAGGGACTAGCGGGAAGTATCTTGAATGAGCAGTTCTTC; CDR3aa: CASSQGLAGSILNEQFF